These T cell receptor beta chains were read from a single sample in a study of human thymus T cells. Generated by immunoSEQ multiplex PCR, the TCRdb table keeps only in-frame clones and is missing some. The sample lists approximately 40,000 clones, 94% occurring once. The sequenced material came from blood. All receptors derive from a boy in the first two years of life with a congenital heart defect but otherwise immunologically healthy. Both conserved end residues are part of each CDR3. The order of the fields is V gene, clone size, D gene, J gene, CDR3 DNA, CDR3 protein. D genes are given only for firm matches. For some rows the clone size is stated as once, few or many, or as a class when expanded; others skip it.

V gene: TRBV5-4; clone size: .; D gene: TRBD2; J gene: TRBJ2-7; CDR3 DNA: TGTGCCAGCAGCTTGGACCCTAGCGGGGGCTACGAGCAGTACTTC; CDR3 protein: CASSLDPSGGYEQYF
V gene: TRBV5-1; clone size: .; D gene: .; J gene: TRBJ2-2; CDR3 DNA: TGCGCCAGCAGAGGGGGTTGGAACACCGGGGAGCTGTTTTTT; CDR3 protein: CASRGGWNTGELFF
V gene: TRBV27; clone size: .; D gene: TRBD1; J gene: TRBJ1-1; CDR3 DNA: TGTGCCAGCAGTCGCAGGGGGCTGGGGACTGAAGCTTTCTTT; CDR3 protein: CASSRRGLGTEAFF
V gene: TRBV19; clone size: .; D gene: .; J gene: TRBJ1-1; CDR3 DNA: TGTGCCAGTTCCGACAGCCACACTGAAGCTTTCTTT; CDR3 protein: CASSDSHTEAFF
V gene: TRBV5-1; clone size: .; D gene: .; J gene: TRBJ1-1; CDR3 DNA: TGCGCCAGCAGCGTATTAGAGAACACTGAAGCTTTCTTT; CDR3 protein: CASSVLENTEAFF
V gene: TRBV5-1; clone size: once; D gene: TRBD1; J gene: TRBJ1-1; CDR3 DNA: TGCGCCAGCAGCTTGAACACAGGGGGGAGCACTGAAGCTTTCTTT; CDR3 protein: CASSLNTGGSTEAFF
V gene: TRBV2; clone size: .; D gene: .; J gene: TRBJ1-1; CDR3 DNA: TGTGCCAGCAGTGAGCGGCGACAGAGGAACACTGAAGCTTTCTTT; CDR3 protein: CASSERRQRNTEAFF
V gene: TRBV18; clone size: .; D gene: TRBD1; J gene: TRBJ1-5; CDR3 DNA: TGTGCCAGCTCACCCAGGGGGGCGGAGGGCAATCAGCCCCAGCATTTT; CDR3 protein: CASSPRGAEGNQPQHF
V gene: TRBV28; clone size: .; D gene: .; J gene: TRBJ2-7; CDR3 DNA: TGTGCCAGCAGTTTAAACCCCTACGGTGCCTACGAGCAGTACTTC; CDR3 protein: CASSLNPYGAYEQYF
V gene: TRBV2; clone size: .; D gene: .; J gene: TRBJ1-2; CDR3 DNA: TGTGCCAGCAGTGGCCCCAGCTACACCTTC; CDR3 protein: CASSGPSYTF
V gene: TRBV5-1; clone size: .; D gene: TRBD1; J gene: TRBJ2-5; CDR3 DNA: TGCGCCAGCAGCCCGGGGACAGTGCAAGAGACCCAGTACTTC; CDR3 protein: CASSPGTVQETQYF
V gene: TRBV5-1; clone size: .; D gene: TRBD1; J gene: TRBJ2-2; CDR3 DNA: TGCGCCAGCAGCTCCGGGACAGGGCTTCGGGAGGAGCTGTTTTTT; CDR3 protein: CASSSGTGLREELFF
V gene: TRBV5-4; clone size: .; D gene: TRBD2; J gene: TRBJ2-7; CDR3 DNA: TGTGCCAGCAGCTCACCGGACGGTCTAGCGGGGGGCCCCTACGAGCAGTACTTC; CDR3 protein: CASSSPDGLAGGPYEQYF
V gene: TRBV28; clone size: .; D gene: .; J gene: TRBJ2-3; CDR3 DNA: TGTGCCAGCAGTCCTTCCAATTTGGCAGATACGCAGTATTTT; CDR3 protein: CASSPSNLADTQYF
V gene: TRBV4-1; clone size: few; D gene: .; J gene: TRBJ2-7; CDR3 DNA: TGCGCCAGCAGCCAAGATGAGGCGGGACACTCCTACGAGCAGTACTTC; CDR3 protein: CASSQDEAGHSYEQYF
V gene: TRBV11-3; clone size: .; D gene: TRBD1; J gene: TRBJ2-7; CDR3 DNA: TGTGCCAGCAGCTTAGTGGACAGGGGCGAGCAGTACTTC; CDR3 protein: CASSLVDRGEQYF
V gene: TRBV28; clone size: .; D gene: .; J gene: TRBJ1-5; CDR3 DNA: TGTGCCAGCAGTTTATTTACTCAGCCCCAGCATTTT; CDR3 protein: CASSLFTQPQHF
V gene: TRBV5-6; clone size: .; D gene: .; J gene: TRBJ2-1; CDR3 DNA: TGTGCCAGCAGCTTGGACTACAATGAGCAGTTCTTC; CDR3 protein: CASSLDYNEQFF
V gene: TRBV28; clone size: .; D gene: TRBD2; J gene: TRBJ2-1; CDR3 DNA: TGTGCCAGCACCCAAGCTCAAGCGGGGGGGCGGGAGCAGTTCTTC; CDR3 protein: CASTQAQAGGREQFF
V gene: TRBV6-1; clone size: .; D gene: TRBD1; J gene: TRBJ1-2; CDR3 DNA: TGTGCCAGCAGTGAACAGGGGGGGGAAGGCTACACCTTC; CDR3 protein: CASSEQGGEGYTF
V gene: TRBV4-1; clone size: .; D gene: .; J gene: TRBJ2-7; CDR3 DNA: TGCGCCAGCAGCCAAGGAAGCGGATTCGGTCTTTACGAGCAGTACTTC; CDR3 protein: CASSQGSGFGLYEQYF
V gene: TRBV5-1; clone size: .; D gene: .; J gene: TRBJ2-3; CDR3 DNA: TGCGCCAGCAGCTTGGGGGGGCCCCAAACCCCTAGCACAGATACGCAGTATTTT; CDR3 protein: CASSLGGPQTPSTDTQYF
V gene: TRBV10-3; clone size: once; D gene: .; J gene: TRBJ1-2; CDR3 DNA: TGTGCCATCACTATTGACAGAAACTATGGCTACACCTTC; CDR3 protein: CAITIDRNYGYTF
V gene: TRBV4-3; clone size: .; D gene: TRBD1; J gene: TRBJ2-7; CDR3 DNA: TGCGCCAGCAGCCAAGATCCGGGACAGCCCTACGAGCAGTACTTC; CDR3 protein: CASSQDPGQPYEQYF
V gene: TRBV28; clone size: .; D gene: .; J gene: TRBJ1-2; CDR3 DNA: TGTGCTGAGCAGGTTCCAGGCTATGGCTACACCTTC; CDR3 protein: CAEQVPGYGYTF
V gene: TRBV19; clone size: .; D gene: TRBD1; J gene: TRBJ1-6; CDR3 DNA: TGTGCCAGTAGTTTTCCGACAGGGGCCCTCCCCCTCCACTTT; CDR3 protein: CASSFPTGALPLHF
V gene: TRBV11-2; clone size: .; D gene: .; J gene: TRBJ2-7; CDR3 DNA: TGTGCCAGCAGCTCCTATTACGAGCAGTACTTC; CDR3 protein: CASSSYYEQYF
V gene: TRBV7-2; clone size: .; D gene: .; J gene: TRBJ2-6; CDR3 DNA: TGTGCCAGCAGCTTATTTCAGAGCTCTGGGGCCAACGTCCTGACTTTC; CDR3 protein: CASSLFQSSGANVLTF
V gene: TRBV28; clone size: .; D gene: TRBD1; J gene: TRBJ2-7; CDR3 DNA: TGTGCCAGCAGGCAGGGGGCGTGTGAGCAGTACTTC; CDR3 protein: CASRQGACEQYF